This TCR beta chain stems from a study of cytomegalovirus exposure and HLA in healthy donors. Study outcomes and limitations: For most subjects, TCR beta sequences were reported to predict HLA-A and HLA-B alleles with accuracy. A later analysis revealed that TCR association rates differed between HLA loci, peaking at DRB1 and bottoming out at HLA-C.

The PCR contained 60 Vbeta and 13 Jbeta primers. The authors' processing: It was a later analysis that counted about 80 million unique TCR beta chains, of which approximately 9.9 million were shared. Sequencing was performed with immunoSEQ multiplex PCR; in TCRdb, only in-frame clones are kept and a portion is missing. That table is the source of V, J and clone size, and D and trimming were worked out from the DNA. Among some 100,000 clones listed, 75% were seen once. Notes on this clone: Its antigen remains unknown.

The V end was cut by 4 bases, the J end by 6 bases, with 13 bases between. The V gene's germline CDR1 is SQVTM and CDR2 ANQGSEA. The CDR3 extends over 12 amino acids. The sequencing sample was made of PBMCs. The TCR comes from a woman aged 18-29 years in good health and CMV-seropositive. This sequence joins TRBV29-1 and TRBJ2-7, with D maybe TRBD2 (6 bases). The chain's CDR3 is CSVAQLGGEQYF. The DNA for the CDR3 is TGCAGCGTTGCACAACTGGGGGGCGAGCAGTACTTC.